This T cell receptor (beta chain) stems from a study of shared clonotypes between healthy human individuals. Whole-study findings and limits: In several donors, roughly 5.2% of naive CD4 clonotypes appeared in common. Compared with memory subsets, naive subsets generally had larger estimated richness. An anticipated effect of sequencing depth on clonotype sharing among donors was recognized. Exclusively blood specimens were collected; tissue repertoires likely differ.

The germline V gene has CDR1 MNHNS and CDR2 SASEGT. The CDR3 spans 10 residues. The assay was immunoSEQ multiplex PCR, and TCRdb's table has in-frame clones only and misses some. The sample has 2 million to 2.5 million clones; 93% are singletons. Of note for this clone: The antigen remains unidentified. An end of the junction differs from the germline gene, which may be a read error.

This chain links TRBV6-1 with TRBJ2-7; D is unresolved. The specimen sequenced was naive CD4+ T cells from PBMCs. Subset defined: CD45RA+ positively selected. The receptor comes from a man aged 18 to 30 in good health. Some clones in this sample may be carry-over from other donors' samples. The CDR3 loop is CASRYRRVHF. For the CDR3, the DNA is TGTGCCAGCAGGTACCGCCGGGTGCACTTC.